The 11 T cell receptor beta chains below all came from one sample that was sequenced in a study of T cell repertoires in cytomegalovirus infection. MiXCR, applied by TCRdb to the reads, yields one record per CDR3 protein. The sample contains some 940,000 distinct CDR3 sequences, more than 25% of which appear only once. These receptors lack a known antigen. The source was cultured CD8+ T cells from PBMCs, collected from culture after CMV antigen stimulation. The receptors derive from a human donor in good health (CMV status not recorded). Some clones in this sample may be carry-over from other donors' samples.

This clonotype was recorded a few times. CDR3 amino acids: CASSLGPGEMNTEAFF. The CDR3 bases are TGTGCCAGCAGCTTAGGTCCGGGGGAAATGAACACTGAAGCTTTCTTT. The V call is TRBV7-2, the J call TRBJ1-1; perhaps TRBD1 as D (5 bases). This CDR3 is built from 16 residues. Germline loops: CDR1 SGHTA, CDR2 FQGNSA. V lost 1 base, J lost 0 bases, and 12 bases lay in between. Together with reference TRBV7-2 and TRBJ1-1, the CDR3 gives the full variable domain: GAGVSQSPSNKVTEKGKDVELRCDPISGHTALYWYRQSLGQGLEFLIYFQGNSAPDKSGLPSDRFSAERTGGSVSTLTIQRTQQEDSAVYLCASSLGPGEMNTEAFFGQGTRLTVV.

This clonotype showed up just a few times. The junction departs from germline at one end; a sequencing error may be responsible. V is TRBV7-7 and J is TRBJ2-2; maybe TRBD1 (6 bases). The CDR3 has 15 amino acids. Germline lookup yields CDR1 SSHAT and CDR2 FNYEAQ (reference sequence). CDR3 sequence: CASSTGQGSTGELFF. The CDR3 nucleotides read TGTGCTAGCAGCACGGGACAAGGGTCCACCGGGGAGCTGTTTTTT.

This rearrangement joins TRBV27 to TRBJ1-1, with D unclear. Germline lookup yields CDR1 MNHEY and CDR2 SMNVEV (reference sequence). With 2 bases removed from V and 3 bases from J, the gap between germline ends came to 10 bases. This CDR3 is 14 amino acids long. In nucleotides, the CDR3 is TGTGCCAGCAGTTTAAGTTTTAGGTACACTGAAGCTTTCTTT. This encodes CASSLSFRYTEAFF.

DNA for the CDR3: TGTGCTAGTGGCCCTTACACAGCGAGGGTCAAGTACGAGCAGTACTTC. It encodes CASGPYTARVKYEQYF. The chain combines TRBV12-5 with TRBJ2-7; D possibly corresponds to TRBD2 (5 bases). The CDR3 totals 16 residues. Germline lookup yields CDR1 LGHNT and CDR2 FRNRAP. Deletions cut 6 bases from V and 4 bases from J, with 22 bases between.

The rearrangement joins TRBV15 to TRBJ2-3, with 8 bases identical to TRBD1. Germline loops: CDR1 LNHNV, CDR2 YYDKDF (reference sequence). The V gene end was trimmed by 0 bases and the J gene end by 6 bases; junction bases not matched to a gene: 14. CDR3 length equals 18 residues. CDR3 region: CATSRDVDRVDVSDTQYF. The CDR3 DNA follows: TGTGCCACCAGCAGAGATGTGGACAGGGTGGACGTCTCGGATACGCAGTATTTT.

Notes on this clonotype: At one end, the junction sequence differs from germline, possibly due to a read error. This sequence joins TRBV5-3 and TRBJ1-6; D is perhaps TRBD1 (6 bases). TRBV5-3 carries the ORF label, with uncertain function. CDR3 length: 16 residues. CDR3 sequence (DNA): TGTGCCAGCAGCTCTGGGACAAGCTCCTATAATTCACCCCTCCACTTT. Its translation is CASSSGTSSYNSPLHF.

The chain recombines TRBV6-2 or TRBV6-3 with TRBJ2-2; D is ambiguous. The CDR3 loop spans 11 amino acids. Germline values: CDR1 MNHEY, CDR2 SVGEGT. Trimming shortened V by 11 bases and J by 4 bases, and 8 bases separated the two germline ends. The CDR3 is CAVGVTGELFF. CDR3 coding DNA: TGTGCCGTTGGAGTCACCGGGGAGCTGTTTTTT.

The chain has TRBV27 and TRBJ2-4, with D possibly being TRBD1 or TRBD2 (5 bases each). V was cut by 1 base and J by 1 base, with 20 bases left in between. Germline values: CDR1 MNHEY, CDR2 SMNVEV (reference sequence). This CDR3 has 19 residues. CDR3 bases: TGTGCCAGCAGTTTATGGTCAGGGAGAGAGTTGGCGGCCAAAAACATTCAGTACTTC. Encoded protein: CASSLWSGRELAAKNIQYF.

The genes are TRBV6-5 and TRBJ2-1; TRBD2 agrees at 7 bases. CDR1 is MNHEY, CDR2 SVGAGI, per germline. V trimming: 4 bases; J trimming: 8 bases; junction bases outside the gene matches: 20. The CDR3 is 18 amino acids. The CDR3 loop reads CASSSALVGAGDGDEQFF. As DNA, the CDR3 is TGTGCCAGCAGTTCGGCCCTCGTCGGGGCGGGGGATGGGGATGAGCAGTTCTTC.

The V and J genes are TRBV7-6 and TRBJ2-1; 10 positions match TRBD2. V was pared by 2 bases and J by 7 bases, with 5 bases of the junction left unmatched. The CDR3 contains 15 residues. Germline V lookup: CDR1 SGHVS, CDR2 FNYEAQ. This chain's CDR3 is CASSLTSGVRNEQFF. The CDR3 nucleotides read TGTGCCAGCAGCTTAACTAGCGGGGTCCGGAATGAGCAGTTCTTC. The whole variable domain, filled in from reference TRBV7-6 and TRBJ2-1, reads GAGVSQSPRYKVTKRGQDVALRCDPISGHVSLYWYRQALGQGPEFLTYFNYEAQQDKSGLPNDRFSAERPEGSISTLTIQRTEQRDSAMYRCASSLTSGVRNEQFFGPGTRLTVL.

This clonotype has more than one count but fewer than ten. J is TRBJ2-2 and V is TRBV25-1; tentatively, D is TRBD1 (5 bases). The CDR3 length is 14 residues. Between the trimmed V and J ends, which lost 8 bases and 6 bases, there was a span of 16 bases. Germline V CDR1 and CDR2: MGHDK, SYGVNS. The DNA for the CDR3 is TGTGCCAGCTCGGTCCAGGGTAACGCCGGGGAGCTGTTTTTT. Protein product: CASSVQGNAGELFF.